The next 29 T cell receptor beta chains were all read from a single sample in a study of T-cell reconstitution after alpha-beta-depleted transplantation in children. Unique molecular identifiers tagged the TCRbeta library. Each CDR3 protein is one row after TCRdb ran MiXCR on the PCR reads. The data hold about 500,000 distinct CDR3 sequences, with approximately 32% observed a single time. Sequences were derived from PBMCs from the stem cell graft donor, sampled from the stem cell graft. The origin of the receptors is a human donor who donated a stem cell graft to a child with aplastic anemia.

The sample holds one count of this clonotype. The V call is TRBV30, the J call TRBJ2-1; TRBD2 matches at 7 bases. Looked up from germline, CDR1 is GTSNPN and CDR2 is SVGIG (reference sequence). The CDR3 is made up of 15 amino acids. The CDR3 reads CVVGVAGPFYNEQFF. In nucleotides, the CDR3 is TGTGTCGTAGGGGTAGCGGGCCCATTCTACAATGAGCAGTTCTTC. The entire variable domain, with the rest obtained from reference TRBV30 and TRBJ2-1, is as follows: SQTIHQWPATLVQPVGSPLSLECTVEGTSNPNLYWYRQAAGRGLQLLFYSVGIGQISSEVPQNLSASRPQDRQFILSSKKLLLSDSGFYLCVVGVAGPFYNEQFFGPGTRLTVL.

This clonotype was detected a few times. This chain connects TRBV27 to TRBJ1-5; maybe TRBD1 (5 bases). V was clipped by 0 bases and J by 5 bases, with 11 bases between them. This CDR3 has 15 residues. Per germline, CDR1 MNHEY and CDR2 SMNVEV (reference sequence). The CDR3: CASSLSGGVDQPQHF. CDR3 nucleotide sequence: TGTGCCAGCAGTTTATCGGGGGGTGTGGATCAGCCCCAGCATTTT.

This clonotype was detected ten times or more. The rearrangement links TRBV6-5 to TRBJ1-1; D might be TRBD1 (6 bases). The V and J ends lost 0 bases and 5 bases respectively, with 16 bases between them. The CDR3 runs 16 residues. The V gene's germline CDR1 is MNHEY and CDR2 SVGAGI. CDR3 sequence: CASSYSSGDGGTEAFF. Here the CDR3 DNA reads TGTGCCAGCAGTTACTCGTCAGGGGACGGTGGAACTGAAGCTTTCTTT.

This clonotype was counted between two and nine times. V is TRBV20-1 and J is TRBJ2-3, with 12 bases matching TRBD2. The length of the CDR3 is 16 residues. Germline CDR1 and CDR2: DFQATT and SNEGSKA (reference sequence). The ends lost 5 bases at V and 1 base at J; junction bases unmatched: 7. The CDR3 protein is CSAGDRLAGGTDTQYF. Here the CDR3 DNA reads TGCAGTGCTGGGGATAGACTAGCGGGAGGCACAGATACGCAGTATTTT.

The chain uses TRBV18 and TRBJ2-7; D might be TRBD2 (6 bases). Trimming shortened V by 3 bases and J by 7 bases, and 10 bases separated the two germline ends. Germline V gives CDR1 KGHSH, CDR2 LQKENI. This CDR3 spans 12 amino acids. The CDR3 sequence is CASSPDGREQYV. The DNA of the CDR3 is TGTGCCAGCTCACCGGATGGGAGGGAGCAGTACGTC.

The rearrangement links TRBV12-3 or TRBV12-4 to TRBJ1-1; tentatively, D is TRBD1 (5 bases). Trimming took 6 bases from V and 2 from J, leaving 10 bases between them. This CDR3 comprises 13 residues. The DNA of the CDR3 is TGTGCCAGCAGGTCCGGGGCCAACACTGAAGCTTTCTTT. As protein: CASRSGANTEAFF.

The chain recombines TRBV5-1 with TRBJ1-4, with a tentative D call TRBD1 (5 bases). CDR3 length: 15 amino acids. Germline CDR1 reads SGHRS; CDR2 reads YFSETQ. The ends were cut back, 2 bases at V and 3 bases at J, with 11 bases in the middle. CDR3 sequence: CASSFGRGANEKLFF. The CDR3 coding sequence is TGCGCCAGCAGCTTCGGACGGGGGGCTAATGAAAAACTGTTTTTT.

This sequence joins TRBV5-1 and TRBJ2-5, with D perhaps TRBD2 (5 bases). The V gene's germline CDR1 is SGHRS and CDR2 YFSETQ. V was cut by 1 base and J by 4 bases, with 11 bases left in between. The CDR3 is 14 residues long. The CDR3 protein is CASSLWPGRETQYF. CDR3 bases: TGCGCCAGCAGCTTGTGGCCGGGGAGAGAGACCCAGTACTTC.

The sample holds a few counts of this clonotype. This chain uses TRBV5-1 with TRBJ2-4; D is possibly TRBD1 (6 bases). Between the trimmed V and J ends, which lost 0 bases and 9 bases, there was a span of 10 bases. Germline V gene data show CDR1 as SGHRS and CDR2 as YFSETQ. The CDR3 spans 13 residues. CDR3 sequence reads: CASSLAGTSIQYF. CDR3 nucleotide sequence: TGCGCCAGCAGCTTGGCCGGGACAAGCATTCAGTACTTC.

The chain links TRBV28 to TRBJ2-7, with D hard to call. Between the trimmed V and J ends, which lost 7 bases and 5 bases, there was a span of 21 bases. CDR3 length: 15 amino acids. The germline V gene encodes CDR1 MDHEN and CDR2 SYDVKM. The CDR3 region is CASTTPRLGKDEQYF. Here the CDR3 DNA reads TGTGCCAGCACAACCCCCCGTCTAGGGAAGGACGAGCAGTACTTC.

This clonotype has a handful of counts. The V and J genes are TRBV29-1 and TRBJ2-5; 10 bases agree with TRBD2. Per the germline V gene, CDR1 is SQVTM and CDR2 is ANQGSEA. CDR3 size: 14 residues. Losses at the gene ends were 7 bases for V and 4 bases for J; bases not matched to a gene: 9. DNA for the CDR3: TGCAGCGCCGACACCCTAGCGGGAGTAGAGACCCAGTACTTC. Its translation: CSADTLAGVETQYF.

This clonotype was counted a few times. The CDR3 sequence is CSASRSGGPGEQFF. CDR3 coding DNA: TGCAGTGCTTCAAGGTCGGGAGGGCCAGGTGAGCAGTTCTTC. The J gene is TRBJ2-1, the V gene TRBV20-1, with 8 nucleotides matching TRBD2. J gave up 9 bases and V 5 bases, and 12 bases lay outside the gene matches. Germline CDR1 and CDR2: DFQATT and SNEGSKA (reference sequence). The CDR3 runs 14 residues.

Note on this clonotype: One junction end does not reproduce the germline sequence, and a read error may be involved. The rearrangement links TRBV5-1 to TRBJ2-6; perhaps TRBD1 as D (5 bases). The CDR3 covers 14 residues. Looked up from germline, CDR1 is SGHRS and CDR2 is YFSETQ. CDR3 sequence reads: CASSLVSGANGLTF. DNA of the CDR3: TGCGCCAGCAGCTTAGTATCTGGGGCCAACGGCCTGACTTTC.

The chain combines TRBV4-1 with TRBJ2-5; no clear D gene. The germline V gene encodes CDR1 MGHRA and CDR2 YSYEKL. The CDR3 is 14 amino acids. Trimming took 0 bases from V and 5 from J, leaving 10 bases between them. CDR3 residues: CASSQEGRMETQYF. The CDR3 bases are TGCGCCAGCAGCCAAGAAGGCCGAATGGAGACCCAGTACTTC.

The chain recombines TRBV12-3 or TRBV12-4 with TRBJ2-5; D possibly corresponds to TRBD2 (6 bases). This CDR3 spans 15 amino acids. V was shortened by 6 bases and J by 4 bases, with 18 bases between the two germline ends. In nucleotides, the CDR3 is TGTGCCAGCAGCCAGGCGGCGGGGTGGGGAGAGACCCAGTACTTC. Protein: CASSQAAGWGETQYF.

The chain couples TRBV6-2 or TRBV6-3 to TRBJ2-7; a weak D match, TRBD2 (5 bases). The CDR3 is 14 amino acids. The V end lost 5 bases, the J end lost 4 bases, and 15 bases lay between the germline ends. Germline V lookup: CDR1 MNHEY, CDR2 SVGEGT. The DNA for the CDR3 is TGTGCCAGCAGTATAGGAACTAGTTCTTACGAGCAGTACGTC. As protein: CASSIGTSSYEQYV.

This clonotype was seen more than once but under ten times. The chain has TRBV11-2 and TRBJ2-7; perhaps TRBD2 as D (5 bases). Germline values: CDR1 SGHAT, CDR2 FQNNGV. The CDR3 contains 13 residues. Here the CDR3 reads CASSLERTYEQYV. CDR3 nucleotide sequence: TGTGCCAGCAGCCTAGAGCGGACTTACGAGCAGTACGTC.

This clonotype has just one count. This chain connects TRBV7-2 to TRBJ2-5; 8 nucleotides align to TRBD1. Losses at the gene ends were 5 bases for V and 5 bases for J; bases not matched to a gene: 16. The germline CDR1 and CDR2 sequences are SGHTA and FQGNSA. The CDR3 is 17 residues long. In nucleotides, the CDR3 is TGTGCCAGCAGCCCCCTTCCGGCGGCAGGGGGCAACGAGACCCAGTACTTC. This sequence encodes CASSPLPAAGGNETQYF.

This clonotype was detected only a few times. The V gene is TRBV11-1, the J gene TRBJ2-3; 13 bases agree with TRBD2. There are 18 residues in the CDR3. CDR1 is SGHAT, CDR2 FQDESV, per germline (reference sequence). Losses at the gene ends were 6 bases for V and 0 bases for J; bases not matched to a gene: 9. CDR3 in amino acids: CASRMGLAGTASTDTQYF. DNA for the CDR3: TGTGCCAGCAGGATGGGACTAGCGGGAACCGCTAGCACAGATACGCAGTATTTT.

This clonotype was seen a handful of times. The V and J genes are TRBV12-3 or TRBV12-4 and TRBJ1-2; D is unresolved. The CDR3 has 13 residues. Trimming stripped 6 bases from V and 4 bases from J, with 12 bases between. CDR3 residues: CASRDTIRYGYTF. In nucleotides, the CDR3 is TGTGCCAGCAGGGATACAATTCGCTATGGCTACACCTTC.

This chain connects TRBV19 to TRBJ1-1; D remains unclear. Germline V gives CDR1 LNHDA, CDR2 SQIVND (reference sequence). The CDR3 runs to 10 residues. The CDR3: CWRTDTEAFF. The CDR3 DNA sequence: TGTTGGAGAACTGACACTGAAGCTTTCTTT. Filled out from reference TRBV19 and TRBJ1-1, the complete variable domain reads DGGITQSPKYLFRKEGQNVTLSCEQNLNHDAMYWYRQDPGQGLRLIYYSQIVNDFQKGDIAEGYSVSREKKESFPLTVTSAQKNPTAFYLCWRTDTEAFFGQGTRLTVV.

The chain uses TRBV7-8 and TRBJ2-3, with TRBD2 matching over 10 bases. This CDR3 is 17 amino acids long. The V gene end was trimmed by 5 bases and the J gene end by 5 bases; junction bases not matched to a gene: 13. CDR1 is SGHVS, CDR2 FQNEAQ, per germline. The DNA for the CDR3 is TGTGCCAGCAGCCCTCGAGGGCTAGCGGGAGTTAAAGATACGCAGTATTTT. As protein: CASSPRGLAGVKDTQYF.

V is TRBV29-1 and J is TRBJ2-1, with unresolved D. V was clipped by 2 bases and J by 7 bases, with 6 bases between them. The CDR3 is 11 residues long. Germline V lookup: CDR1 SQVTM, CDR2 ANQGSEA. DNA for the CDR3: TGCAGCGTTGAACGACGGAATGAGCAGTTCTTC. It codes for CSVERRNEQFF.

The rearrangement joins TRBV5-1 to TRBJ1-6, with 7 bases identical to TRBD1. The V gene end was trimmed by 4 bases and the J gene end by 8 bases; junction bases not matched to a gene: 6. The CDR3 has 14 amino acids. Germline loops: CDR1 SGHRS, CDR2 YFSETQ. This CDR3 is CASSPRDRDSPLHF. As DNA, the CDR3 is TGCGCCAGCAGCCCAAGGGACAGAGATTCACCCCTCCACTTT. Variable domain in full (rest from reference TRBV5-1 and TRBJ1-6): KAGVTQTPRYLIKTRGQQVTLSCSPISGHRSVSWYQQTPGQGLQFLFEYFSETQRNKGNFPGRFSGRQFSNSRSEMNVSTLELGDSALYLCASSPRDRDSPLHFGNGTRLTVT.

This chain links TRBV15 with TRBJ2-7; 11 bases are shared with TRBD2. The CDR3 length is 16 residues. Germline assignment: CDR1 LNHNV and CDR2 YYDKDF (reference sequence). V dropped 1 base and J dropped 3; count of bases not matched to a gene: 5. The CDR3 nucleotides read TGTGCCACCAGCAGAGCCACCGGGACTAGCGGCTACGAGCAGTACGTC. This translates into CATSRATGTSGYEQYV.

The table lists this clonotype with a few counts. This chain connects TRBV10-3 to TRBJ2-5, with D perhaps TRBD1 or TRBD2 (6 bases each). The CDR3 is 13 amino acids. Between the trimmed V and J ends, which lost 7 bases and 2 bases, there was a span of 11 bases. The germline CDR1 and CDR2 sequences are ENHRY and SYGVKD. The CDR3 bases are TGTGCCATCAAAGGAGGGGGGCAAGAGACCCAGTACTTC. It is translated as CAIKGGGQETQYF.

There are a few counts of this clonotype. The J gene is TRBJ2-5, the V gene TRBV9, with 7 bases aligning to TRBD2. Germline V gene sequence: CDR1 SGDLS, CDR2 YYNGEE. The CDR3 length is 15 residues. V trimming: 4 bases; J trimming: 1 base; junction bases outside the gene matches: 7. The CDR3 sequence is CASSPGAGLQETQYF. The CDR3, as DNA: TGTGCCAGCAGCCCCGGAGCGGGACTCCAAGAGACCCAGTACTTC.

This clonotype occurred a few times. The CDR3 protein is CAWSVLKHLQETQYF. CDR3 sequence (DNA): TGTGCCTGGAGTGTACTCAAGCACCTCCAAGAGACCCAGTACTTC. V and J are TRBV30 and TRBJ2-5; no clear D. CDR1 is GTSNPN and CDR2 is SVGIG in the germline V gene (reference sequence). The V and J ends lost 0 bases and 1 base respectively, with 12 bases between them. The CDR3 loop spans 15 amino acids.

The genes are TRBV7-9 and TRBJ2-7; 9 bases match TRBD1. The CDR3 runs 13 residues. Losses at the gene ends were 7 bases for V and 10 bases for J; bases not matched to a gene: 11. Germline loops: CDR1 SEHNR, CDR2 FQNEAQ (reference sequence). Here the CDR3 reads CASNTPGQGNQYF. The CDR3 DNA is TGTGCCAGCAACACCCCGGGACAGGGTAATCAGTACTTC.